Below are 28 T cell receptor beta chains sequenced from a single sample in a study of shared clonotypes between healthy human individuals. Selected positively for CCR7 and CD45RO-negative, naive CD8 cells excluded terminally differentiated effector memory CD45RA+ cells. Here immunoSEQ multiplex PCR was the method, and the copy in TCRdb shows in-frame clones only, minus some. The data contain 1.5 million to 2.5 million clones, over 85% of them singletons. The specimen sequenced was naive CD8+ T cells sorted from blood. The receptors shown here come from a man aged 18 to 30 in good health.

J is TRBJ1-4 and V is TRBV2; TRBD1 matches at 12 bases. Germline CDR1 reads SNHLY; CDR2 reads FYNNEI. The J segment lost 3 bases and the V segment lost 4 bases, leaving 12 bases of the junction unmatched. The CDR3 runs to 19 residues. In DNA form, the CDR3 reads TGTGCCAGCAGTGTTAGACCGGGACAGGGGGCGATAGCTAATGAAAAACTGTTTTTT. As protein: CASSVRPGQGAIANEKLFF.

V and J are TRBV30 and TRBJ2-5; tentatively, D is TRBD1 (6 bases). Trimming removed 2 bases at V and 5 bases at J, with 9 bases between. CDR1 is GTSNPN, CDR2 SVGIG, per germline (reference sequence). This CDR3 is 12 amino acids long. This CDR3 is CAWSPQGETQYF. The DNA for the CDR3 is TGTGCCTGGAGTCCGCAGGGGGAGACCCAGTACTTC.

With respect to this clone: Other DNA sequences in this sample translate to the same CDR3. This chain links TRBV4-3 with TRBJ1-4; D is possibly TRBD1 (6 bases). CDR1 is LGHNA and CDR2 is YSLEER in the germline V gene. The CDR3 runs 15 residues. V shed 0 bases and J shed 6 bases, with 11 bases lying between them. CDR3: CASSQDGGLDEKLFF. DNA for the CDR3: TGCGCCAGCAGCCAAGACGGGGGGCTCGATGAAAAACTGTTTTTT.

The chain carries TRBV28 and TRBJ1-1; tentatively, D is TRBD1 (5 bases). V was trimmed by 3 bases and J by 5 bases, leaving 16 bases between them. This CDR3 region has 15 residues. Germline lookup yields CDR1 MDHEN and CDR2 SYDVKM. CDR3 residues: CASSLTVLSGTEAFF. The CDR3 DNA follows: TGTGCCAGCAGTTTGACAGTCCTGAGTGGGACTGAAGCTTTCTTT.

CDR3 loop: CASSVGASFIETQYF. The CDR3 nucleotides read TGTGCCAGCAGCGTAGGTGCCAGTTTTATAGAGACCCAGTACTTC. The chain recombines TRBV9 with TRBJ2-5, with D unresolved. This CDR3 spans 15 amino acids. Deletions cut 0 bases from V and 4 bases from J, with 13 bases between. Germline V CDR1 and CDR2: SGDLS, YYNGEE.

The rearrangement uses TRBV13 and TRBJ1-5; D perhaps matches TRBD1 (5 bases). Germline V gene sequence: CDR1 PRHDT, CDR2 FYEKMQ (reference sequence). The CDR3 has 14 residues. V gave up 4 bases and J gave up 1 base, with 8 bases separating them. The CDR3 DNA follows: TGTGCCAGCAGCTCCCGGGGGAGCAATCAGCCCCAGCATTTT. This encodes CASSSRGSNQPQHF.

J is TRBJ2-5 and V is TRBV6-5; D is possibly TRBD1 (5 bases). CDR1 MNHEY and CDR2 SVGAGI come from the germline V gene. V lost 7 bases to trimming and J lost 4 bases, with 16 bases between them. This CDR3 region has 14 residues. Here the CDR3 DNA reads TGTGCCAGCACTGAGATTGGGGCTCGAGAGACCCAGTACTTC. Its protein product is CASTEIGARETQYF.

V gene TRBV4-1 combines with J gene TRBJ1-6, with D tentatively TRBD1 (5 bases). The CDR3 runs to 14 residues. From germline, CDR1 is MGHRA and CDR2 YSYEKL. Deletions cut 4 bases from V and 4 bases from J, with 8 bases between. DNA for the CDR3: TGCGCCAGCAGCCTCCAGGGATATAATTCACCCCTCCACTTT. This gives the protein CASSLQGYNSPLHF.

V gene TRBV15 combines with J gene TRBJ2-5; tentatively, D is TRBD1 (6 bases). Looked up from germline, CDR1 is LNHNV and CDR2 is YYDKDF (reference sequence). The CDR3 loop spans 20 amino acids. The V end was cut by 2 bases, the J end by 4 bases, with 29 bases between. CDR3 DNA sequence: TGTGCCACCAGCAGAAACTTGGGGGACCAAAACGGACAGCCAGGAGAGACCCAGTACTTC. This gives the protein CATSRNLGDQNGQPGETQYF. The whole variable domain, filled in from reference TRBV15 and TRBJ2-5, reads DAMVIQNPRYQVTQFGKPVTLSCSQTLNHNVMYWYQQKSSQAPKLLFHYYDKDFNNEADTPDNFQSRRPNTSFCFLDIRSPGLGDTAMYLCATSRNLGDQNGQPGETQYFGPGTRLLVL.

This chain uses TRBV19 with TRBJ1-2; no firm D call. The CDR3 is 12 amino acids. The germline V and J ends were trimmed by 7 bases and 8 bases, with 14 bases remaining between them. CDR1 and CDR2 from the germline V gene are LNHDA and SQIVND (reference sequence). CDR3 amino acids: CASTVGIGGYTF. CDR3 nucleotides: TGTGCCAGTACGGTAGGGATAGGAGGCTACACCTTC. The full variable domain, its missing parts supplied by reference TRBV19 and TRBJ1-2, is DGGITQSPKYLFRKEGQNVTLSCEQNLNHDAMYWYRQDPGQGLRLIYYSQIVNDFQKGDIAEGYSVSREKKESFPLTVTSAQKNPTAFYLCASTVGIGGYTFGSGTRLTVV.

Of note for this clone: Other DNA sequences from this sample encode an identical CDR3 as well. The chain joins TRBV19 to TRBJ2-7; a possible D gene is TRBD2 (5 bases). Germline V gene data show CDR1 as LNHDA and CDR2 as SQIVND (reference sequence). The CDR3 extends over 13 amino acids. V gave up 4 bases and J gave up 1 base, with 8 bases separating them. The DNA of the CDR3 is TGTGCCAGTAGTACTGGACTTTCCTACGAGCAGTACTTC. Residues: CASSTGLSYEQYF.

J is TRBJ2-2 and V is TRBV12-1; the DNA was not used to check the table's D call, TRBD2. TRBV12-1 is deemed a pseudogene. This CDR3 is 16 amino acids long. This chain's CDR3 is CASSFVAGANTGELFF. In DNA form, the CDR3 reads TGTGCCAGCAGCTTTGTCGCGGGAGCGAACACCGGGGAGCTGTTTTTT.

This clone was recorded only once. The same CDR3 also results from other DNA sequences found in this sample. The chain couples TRBV9 to TRBJ2-7, with 11 bases matching TRBD2. The germline V gene encodes CDR1 SGDLS and CDR2 YYNGEE. The V and J ends lost 3 bases and 4 bases, in that order; junction bases with no gene match: 3. This CDR3 has 14 amino acids. The CDR3 DNA follows: TGTGCCAGCAGCGGAGGACTAGCGGGTTACGAGCAGTACTTC. Residues: CASSGGLAGYEQYF.

The J gene is TRBJ2-1, the V gene TRBV7-8, with D unclear. The germline V gene encodes CDR1 SGHVS and CDR2 FQNEAQ. The CDR3 totals 13 residues. Between the trimmed V and J ends, which lost 5 bases and 10 bases, there was a span of 15 bases. This chain's CDR3 is CASSPSPSPEQFF. Written as DNA, the CDR3 is TGTGCCAGCAGCCCCTCCCCCAGTCCCGAGCAGTTCTTC. Using reference TRBV7-8 and TRBJ2-1 for the parts outside the CDR3, the full variable domain is GAGVSQSPRYKVAKRGQDVALRCDPISGHVSLFWYQQALGQGPEFLTYFQNEAQLDKSGLPSDRFFAERPEGSVSTLKIQRTQQEDSAVYLCASSPSPSPEQFFGPGTRLTVL.

This chain connects TRBV30 to TRBJ1-4; a possible D gene is TRBD1 (6 bases). The CDR3 is 13 residues long. Germline CDR1 GTSNPN, CDR2 SVGIG (reference sequence). Trimming cost V 1 base and J 8 bases, with 11 bases left between them. CDR3 DNA sequence: TGTGCCTGGAGTGCGAGGGGGACGGAAAAACTGTTTTTT. Its translation is CAWSARGTEKLFF. The whole variable domain, filled in from reference TRBV30 and TRBJ1-4, reads SQTIHQWPATLVQPVGSPLSLECTVEGTSNPNLYWYRQAAGRGLQLLFYSVGIGQISSEVPQNLSASRPQDRQFILSSKKLLLSDSGFYLCAWSARGTEKLFFGSGTQLSVL.

The chain employs TRBV4-3 and TRBJ2-1; D uncertain. The length of the CDR3 is 16 residues. Germline assignment: CDR1 LGHNA and CDR2 YSLEER. Trimming left V 1 base short and J 6 bases short, with 16 bases between. The CDR3 loop is CASSQGRVSYGNEQFF. The CDR3 region has the DNA TGCGCCAGCAGCCAAGGAAGGGTATCTTACGGCAATGAGCAGTTCTTC.

The chain couples TRBV19 to TRBJ2-1; D is unclear. CDR3 size: 13 residues. The germline CDR1 and CDR2 sequences are LNHDA and SQIVND (reference sequence). Between the trimmed V and J ends, which lost 0 bases and 3 bases, there was a span of 3 bases. CDR3 sequence (DNA): TGTGCCAGTAGTATAGAGGACTACAATGAGCAGTTCTTC. It codes for CASSIEDYNEQFF. Full variable domain (missing parts from reference TRBV19 and TRBJ2-1): DGGITQSPKYLFRKEGQNVTLSCEQNLNHDAMYWYRQDPGQGLRLIYYSQIVNDFQKGDIAEGYSVSREKKESFPLTVTSAQKNPTAFYLCASSIEDYNEQFFGPGTRLTVL.

This clone was counted a single time. The chain uses TRBV28 and TRBJ2-3; D uncertain. V was clipped by 3 bases and J by 4 bases, with 11 bases between them. Per the germline V gene, CDR1 is MDHEN and CDR2 is SYDVKM. This CDR3 region has 14 residues. CDR3 region: CASSLASWADTQYF. CDR3 nucleotide sequence: TGTGCCAGCAGTTTGGCATCGTGGGCAGATACGCAGTATTTT.

The rearrangement uses TRBV5-4 and TRBJ2-1; 8 bases are a match to TRBD2. The length of the CDR3 is 16 residues. With V trimmed by 3 bases and J by 4 bases, 9 bases remained unmatched. Germline CDR1 and CDR2: SGHNT and YYREEE (reference sequence). This CDR3 is CASSSATGLAYNEQFF. CDR3 nucleotide sequence: TGTGCCAGCAGCTCGGCGACTGGACTAGCTTACAATGAGCAGTTCTTC.

This clone was detected only once. This sequence joins TRBV2 and TRBJ2-3; weak D call: TRBD2 (6 bases). The CDR3 totals 17 residues. Trimming pared 0 bases from V and 0 bases from J, leaving 13 bases between. Germline V gene data show CDR1 as SNHLY and CDR2 as FYNNEI. In DNA, the CDR3 is TGTGCCAGCAGTGAAGCTGGGTTAGCGGTAAGCACAGATACGCAGTATTTT. Encoded protein: CASSEAGLAVSTDTQYF.

With regard to this clone: At the DNA level, this CDR3 is encoded by other sequences in the same sample as well. V gene TRBV10-2 combines with J gene TRBJ1-5, with 9 positions matching TRBD1. CDR3 length: 14 amino acids. The V segment lost 6 bases and the J segment 5 bases; nucleotides outside the gene matches: 5. Germline V gene sequence: CDR1 WSHSY, CDR2 SAAADI. The chain's CDR3 is CASSLDRGDQPQHF. The CDR3 nucleotides read TGCGCCAGCAGCCTGGACAGGGGTGATCAGCCCCAGCATTTT.

The V gene is TRBV6-1, the J gene TRBJ2-1; TRBD1 might be the D (6 bases). The CDR3 sequence is 12 residues long. Germline CDR1 and CDR2: MNHNS and SASEGT. The V end lost 4 bases, the J end lost 9 bases, and 10 bases lay between the germline ends. CDR3 loop: CASSGNRVEQFF. In DNA, the CDR3 is TGTGCCAGCAGTGGCAACAGGGTTGAGCAGTTCTTC.

The chain uses TRBV13 and TRBJ2-1; D unclear. CDR3 length: 13 amino acids. Per germline, CDR1 PRHDT and CDR2 FYEKMQ (reference sequence). The V gene lost 5 bases and the J gene lost 9 bases, with 14 bases spanning the gap. The CDR3: CASSPPMIGEQFF. CDR3 DNA sequence: TGTGCCAGCAGCCCGCCTATGATCGGTGAGCAGTTCTTC.

In its sample, this clone was seen once. Other DNA sequences from this sample encode an identical CDR3 as well. V is TRBV6-5 and J is TRBJ2-1; TRBD2 might be the D (5 bases). The CDR3 length is 16 residues. The V gene lost 2 bases and the J gene lost 0 bases, with 11 bases spanning the gap. Germline assignment: CDR1 MNHEY and CDR2 SVGAGI. The CDR3 here is CASSYQSGSSYNEQFF. CDR3 bases: TGTGCCAGCAGTTACCAGAGCGGCAGCTCCTACAATGAGCAGTTCTTC.

The chain is built from TRBV6-6 and TRBJ1-1, with D tentatively TRBD1 (6 bases). V was shortened by 7 bases and J by 11 bases, with 26 bases between the two germline ends. Germline values: CDR1 MNHNY, CDR2 SVGAGI (reference sequence). The CDR3 has 15 residues. The CDR3 loop is CASISLGRGLETAFF. The DNA for the CDR3 is TGTGCCAGCATCTCTCTCGGGCGGGGGCTCGAGACGGCTTTCTTT.

The chain has TRBV7-6 and TRBJ2-3, with 9 bases lining up with TRBD2. The CDR3 loop spans 16 amino acids. V shed 5 bases and J 4 bases; nucleotides not matched to a gene: 10. In germline, CDR1 is SGHVS, CDR2 FNYEAQ. The CDR3 DNA follows: TGTGCCAGCAGCGAAAAACTTAGCGGGAGCTCAGATACGCAGTATTTT. It encodes CASSEKLSGSSDTQYF.

Details on this clone: Other nucleotide sequences from this sample produce the same CDR3. The rearrangement joins TRBV5-1 to TRBJ2-7, with D tentatively TRBD2 (6 bases). The germline V and J ends were trimmed by 0 bases and 4 bases, with 8 bases remaining between them. The CDR3 covers 13 residues. Germline CDR1 is SGHRS and CDR2 is YFSETQ. The CDR3 is CASSLDSGYEQYF. DNA for the CDR3: TGCGCCAGCAGCTTGGATAGCGGATACGAGCAGTACTTC.

V and J are TRBV9 and TRBJ2-1, with D possibly being TRBD2 (6 bases). The CDR3 is made up of 14 amino acids. Germline V gene lookup returns CDR1 SGDLS and CDR2 YYNGEE. Between the trimmed V and J ends, which lost 0 bases and 7 bases, there was a span of 11 bases. DNA of the CDR3: TGTGCCAGCAGCGTAGGCCTAGCGACGAATGAGCAGTTCTTC. Amino acids: CASSVGLATNEQFF. The variable domain in full, with the rest retrieved from reference TRBV9 and TRBJ2-1, is DSGVTQTPKHLITATGQRVTLRCSPRSGDLSVYWYQQSLDQGLQFLIQYYNGEERAKGNILERFSAQQFPDLHSELNLSSLELGDSALYFCASSVGLATNEQFFGPGTRLTVL.